This entry lists 9 T cell receptor beta chains sequenced from one sample in a study of T cell clonality in common variable immunodeficiency. This table comes from immunoSEQ multiplex PCR, and its TCRdb copy is limited to in-frame clones, with some not included. The sample includes 7,100 or so clones, none of them occurring once. These receptors have no identified antigens. Findings of the study overall: In common variable immunodeficiency, TCR beta chains reportedly carried fewer deletions and N-nucleotide insertions.

The sample comprised peripheral blood mononuclear cells. These receptors were obtained from a human donor with common variable immunodeficiency.

Concerning this clone: The read comes to an end 3 residues before the CDR3 does, leaving the germline J gene to fill in the end. This chain links TRBV2 with TRBJ1-2; D perhaps matches TRBD1 (6 bases). The CDR3 runs to 13 residues. CDR1 and CDR2 (germline): SNHLY, FYNNEI. The CDR3 protein is CASVVDSLNGYTF. The sequenced CDR3 bases are TGTGCCAGCGTTGTGGACAGCCTTAACGGC.

This clone was detected a few times. The CDR3 extends 3 residues past the end of the read, so its final part is completed from the germline J gene. The chain has TRBV29-1 and TRBJ2-3, with 14 bases lining up with TRBD2. The trim removed 6 bases at V and 5 bases at J, leaving 4 bases unmatched. The length of the CDR3 is 14 residues. Germline V gives CDR1 SQVTM, CDR2 ANQGSEA. The CDR3 spells CSVGTSGRLDTQYF. The DNA read from the CDR3 is TGCAGCGTCGGGACTAGCGGGAGATTAGATACG.

Notes on this clone: The read finishes 3 residues shy of the CDR3 end, and the germline J gene is used to complete it. This chain uses TRBV6-1 with TRBJ2-7; 9 nucleotides match TRBD2. V dropped 4 bases and J dropped 3; count of bases not matched to a gene: 7. CDR1 and CDR2 from the germline V gene are MNHNS and SASEGT. The CDR3 is 15 amino acids. The part of the CDR3 DNA that was read is TGTGCCAGCAGTGCCCCGTTAGCGGGGGTCTACGAG. Its protein is CASSAPLAGVYE. The complete CDR3 sequence is CASSAPLAGVYEQYF.

This clone was counted between two and nine times. The sequenced CDR3 bases are TGTGCCAGCAGCCCCGCACCCAGGGTGGTT. Protein product: CASSPAPRVV. The whole CDR3 reads CASSPAPRVVQYF. The V call is TRBV2, the J call TRBJ2-4; D may be TRBD1 (5 bases). Sequencing ends 3 residues short of the CDR3 end; the germline J gene provides the rest. The CDR3 has 13 residues. Germline CDR1 is SNHLY and CDR2 is FYNNEI.

As to this clone: The read falls 3 residues short of the CDR3 end, and the missing part is taken from the germline J gene. The chain is built from TRBV7-6 and TRBJ2-1; 7 nucleotides agree with TRBD2. The V and J ends lost 3 bases and 6 bases, in that order; junction bases with no gene match: 8. The CDR3 spans 15 residues. Germline values: CDR1 SGHVS, CDR2 FNYEAQ. CDR3 protein: CASSFRAGEVNEQFF. The DNA read from the CDR3 is TGTGCCAGCAGCTTTCGGGCGGGAGAAGTCAATGAG.

This clone was observed a few times. The read comes to an end 3 residues before the CDR3 does, leaving the germline J gene to fill in the end. This chain joins TRBV5-6 and TRBJ2-7; 8 nucleotides line up with TRBD1. Germline CDR1 SGHDT, CDR2 YYEEEE. V was clipped by 4 bases and J by 4 bases; unmatched bases: 7. This CDR3 is 14 amino acids long. Partial CDR3 DNA: TGTGCCAGCAGCCCTGGACAGGGAATGTACGAG. Its protein product is CASSPGQGMYE. The whole CDR3 sequence is CASSPGQGMYEQYF. The whole variable domain, remainder taken from reference TRBV5-6 and TRBJ2-7, is DAGVTQSPTHLIKTRGQQVTLRCSPKSGHDTVSWYQQALGQGPQFIFQYYEEEERQRGNFPDRFSGHQFPNYSSELNVNALLLGDSALYLCASSPGQGMYEQYFGPGTRLTVT.

This clone showed up just a few times. Sequencing ends 3 residues short of the CDR3 end; the germline J gene provides the rest. The chain carries TRBV6-1 and TRBJ1-3; 10 positions match TRBD1. CDR3 length: 15 residues. Per germline, CDR1 MNHNS and CDR2 SASEGT. The V and J ends lost 3 bases and 4 bases, in that order; junction bases with no gene match: 3. The CDR3 sequence is CASSDGQGGGNTIYF. The DNA read from the CDR3 is TGTGCCAGCAGTGATGGACAGGGGGGAGGAAACACC.

About this clone: The read ends 3 residues shy of where the CDR3 ends; the end is completed using the germline J gene. The chain combines TRBV19 with TRBJ2-3, with D possibly being TRBD1 (6 bases). Germline CDR1 LNHDA, CDR2 SQIVND (reference sequence). The CDR3 sequence is 13 residues long. Trimming removed 11 bases at V and 3 bases at J, with 15 bases between. Here the CDR3 reads CAASRGSTDTQYF. The CDR3 bases that were read are TGTGCCGCATCCAGGGGTAGTACAGATACG.

The sample holds a few counts of this clone. CDR3 sequence: CASRGDRVAQPQHF. The DNA read from the CDR3 is TGTGCCAGCAGAGGGGACAGGGTGGCTCAGCCC. The chain carries TRBV6-2 or TRBV6-3 and TRBJ1-5, with 9 bases aligning to TRBD1. The read comes to an end 3 residues before the CDR3 does, leaving the germline J gene to fill in the end. Germline lookup yields CDR1 MNHEY and CDR2 SVGEGT. J lost 6 bases, V lost 6 bases, and 6 bases had no gene match. The CDR3 has 14 residues.